This T cell receptor (beta chain) came from a study of T cell changes during pregnancy in multiple sclerosis. Generated by immunoSEQ multiplex PCR, the TCRdb table keeps only in-frame clones and is missing some. The table records around 110,000 clones, approximately 90% of them present only once. The V and J ends lost 3 bases and 6 bases respectively, with 10 bases between them. Germline V gene data show CDR1 as SGDLS and CDR2 as YYNGEE. This CDR3 has 13 amino acids. This receptor was obtained from a female donor with multiple sclerosis, enrolled in a pregnancy study. Sequencing was performed on peripheral blood, taken after pregnancy. This rearrangement joins TRBV9 to TRBJ2-1; D gene uncertain. The CDR3 spells CASSALLTNEQFF. The CDR3 nucleotides read TGTGCCAGCAGCGCGTTACTCACCAATGAGCAGTTCTTC.